The clone carrying this T cell receptor beta chain was counted a few times. These data originate in a study of spatial heterogeneity in lung cancer. Study background: Each time, sequencing found more beta-chain sequences than alpha-chain sequences.

TCRdb re-derived calls from the 5' RACE reads in MiXCR, one entry per CDR3 protein. The sample includes about 85,000 distinct CDR3 sequences, about 20% of them seen just once. Time point here: sample taken at primary tumor resection. Tumor, nontumor lung or frozen PBMC supplied whole RNA, sequenced without sorting. The CDR3 length is 15 residues. V dropped 6 bases and J dropped 1; count of bases not matched to a gene: 8. Looked up from germline, CDR1 is SNHLY and CDR2 is FYNNEI. The chain uses TRBV2 and TRBJ1-1, with TRBD1 identical over 7 bases. The receptor's source is a male donor with early-stage non-small cell lung cancer. Specimen: PBMCs, collected at surgery. The CDR3 loop reads CASRLQGQQNTEAFF. The CDR3 nucleotides are TGTGCCAGCAGGCTACAGGGACAGCAGAACACTGAAGCTTTCTTT.